Following are 13 T cell receptor beta chains from one sample sequenced in a study of Graves' ophthalmopathy and Graves' hyperthyroidism. As the template, RNA transcripts were used to amplify TCR beta CDR3 regions. HTBI primers were employed in first-round RT-PCR, then a second-round multiplex PCR followed. TCRdb redid the calling of the multiplex PCR reads with MiXCR, one entry per CDR3 protein. The table has approximately 380,000 distinct CDR3 sequences, around 21% seen once. The sample consisted of peripheral blood. Receptors were obtained from a woman between 18 and 30 years old with stable Graves' hyperthyroidism.

This clonotype came up many times. In DNA form, the CDR3 reads TGTGCCAGCAGTCCCGGCCGGGACGCATTCCAAGAGACCCAGTACTTC. Its protein product is CASSPGRDAFQETQYF. V gene TRBV6-1 combines with J gene TRBJ2-5; possibly TRBD1 or TRBD2 for D (5 bases each). This CDR3 region has 16 residues. Germline V lookup: CDR1 MNHNS, CDR2 SASEGT. V lost 5 bases and J lost 1, with 17 bases in between.

This clonotype has at least ten counts. The chain combines TRBV27 with TRBJ1-1; possibly TRBD1 for D (6 bases). CDR3 length: 14 amino acids. Germline CDR1 and CDR2: MNHEY and SMNVEV (reference sequence). The V and J ends lost 0 bases and 10 bases respectively, with 15 bases between them. The CDR3 protein is CASSLSGGGIGAFF. In nucleotides, the CDR3 is TGTGCCAGCAGTTTATCAGGGGGAGGGATAGGAGCTTTCTTT.

The chain couples TRBV10-3 to TRBJ1-1; D is ambiguous. The germline V and J ends were trimmed by 7 bases and 0 bases, with 6 bases remaining between them. Germline CDR1 reads ENHRY; CDR2 reads SYGVKD. The CDR3 totals 12 residues. CDR3 in amino acids: CAIKAMNTEAFF. CDR3 in DNA: TGTGCCATCAAGGCGATGAACACTGAAGCTTTCTTT.

The rearrangement joins TRBV6-2 or TRBV6-3 to TRBJ1-5, with 8 bases that match TRBD1. Germline CDR1 and CDR2: MNHEY and SVGEGT. This CDR3 is built from 16 residues. V was pared by 5 bases and J by 1 base, with 7 bases of the junction left unmatched. The CDR3 bases are TGTGCCAGCAGTCGAAACAGGGGGAAGAGCAATCAGCCCCAGCATTTT. Its translation is CASSRNRGKSNQPQHF.

The rearrangement joins TRBV7-2 to TRBJ2-7; TRBD2 matches 9 bases. The CDR3 runs to 15 residues. J lost 4 bases, V lost 3 bases, and 7 bases had no gene match. CDR1 and CDR2 (germline): SGHTA, FQGNSA. In nucleotides, the CDR3 is TGTGCCAGCAGCTTCATAAGCGGGGGGCCATACGAGCAGTACTTC. Its protein is CASSFISGGPYEQYF. Supplemented by reference TRBV7-2 and TRBJ2-7, the full variable domain reads GAGVSQSPSNKVTEKGKDVELRCDPISGHTALYWYRQSLGQGLEFLIYFQGNSAPDKSGLPSDRFSAERTGGSVSTLTIQRTQQEDSAVYLCASSFISGGPYEQYFGPGTRLTVT.

This clonotype showed up many times. This sequence joins TRBV28 and TRBJ1-6; possibly TRBD1 for D (6 bases). The germline V and J ends were trimmed by 7 bases and 4 bases, with 17 bases remaining between them. CDR3 length: 16 amino acids. CDR1 MDHEN and CDR2 SYDVKM come from the germline V gene. Here the CDR3 DNA reads TGTGCCAGCATCCTACAGGCGGGGGCTTATAATTCACCCCTCCACTTT. It specifies CASILQAGAYNSPLHF.

In this sample, this clonotype turned up many times. The chain carries TRBV4-2 and TRBJ1-1; D is unclear. Germline V gene data show CDR1 as LGHNA and CDR2 as YNFKEQ. V dropped 0 bases and J dropped 10 bases, with 15 bases sitting between them. CDR3 length: 14 residues. In DNA form, the CDR3 reads TGTGCCAGCAGCCAAGATTACAGCGCCGAGGGAGCTTTCTTT. This sequence encodes CASSQDYSAEGAFF.

A word on this clonotype: A much larger clone differs by one base, so this may be a read error. The rearrangement links TRBV4-1 to TRBJ2-2, with 8 bases aligning to TRBD2. The length of the CDR3 is 18 residues. Germline V CDR1 and CDR2: MGHRA, YSYEKL. The CDR3 nucleotides read TGCGCCAGCAGCCAAGAGGATAGCGGGATCTTGAGAACCGGGGAGCTGTTGTTT. The encoded protein is CASSQEDSGILRTGELLF.

CDR3 sequence reads: CASRGPRGMNTEAFF. CDR3 nucleotide sequence: TGTGCCAGCAGGGGGCCGCGGGGCATGAACACTGAAGCTTTCTTT. J is TRBJ1-1 and V is TRBV28, with D tentatively TRBD1 (5 bases). The CDR3 runs 15 residues. Per the germline V gene, CDR1 is MDHEN and CDR2 is SYDVKM. Trimming left V 6 bases short and J 0 bases short, with 14 bases between. Full variable domain (rest looked up from reference TRBV28 and TRBJ1-1): DVKVTQSSRYLVKRTGEKVFLECVQDMDHENMFWYRQDPGLGLRLIYFSYDVKMKEKGDIPEGYSVSREKKERFSLILESASTNQTSMYLCASRGPRGMNTEAFFGQGTRLTVV.

This clonotype was observed many times. The rearrangement links TRBV20-1 to TRBJ1-5, with D unclear. Germline V gives CDR1 DFQATT, CDR2 SNEGSKA (reference sequence). Trimming cost V 6 bases and J 9 bases, with 21 bases left between them. The CDR3 spans 14 residues. The CDR3 DNA reads TGCAGTGCCCCAAAGGGTCAGCCTTCAGGGCCCCAGCATTTT. Translated, it gives CSAPKGQPSGPQHF.

This sequence joins TRBV12-3 or TRBV12-4 and TRBJ2-7; 10 bases match TRBD2. The CDR3 has 13 amino acids. V shed 6 bases, J shed 7 bases, and the junction held 6 bases outside the gene matches. This chain's CDR3 is CASSPSGGVEQYF. The CDR3 DNA reads as TGTGCCAGCAGCCCCAGCGGGGGGGTTGAGCAGTACTTC.

This clonotype showed up just a few times. The gene calls are TRBV5-1 and TRBJ1-1, with D uncertain. There are 14 residues in the CDR3. V was pared by 0 bases and J by 0 bases, with 6 bases between. Germline V lookup: CDR1 SGHRS, CDR2 YFSETQ. The chain's CDR3 is CASSLEPLNTEAFF. CDR3 DNA sequence: TGCGCCAGCAGCTTGGAACCTCTGAACACTGAAGCTTTCTTT.

The table lists this clonotype with a few counts. This may arise from a read error, as a much more abundant clone is one base away. This chain connects TRBV30 to TRBJ1-1; no reliable D call. V lost 2 bases and J lost 4, with 17 bases in between. The CDR3 is 15 residues long. Per germline, CDR1 GTSNPN and CDR2 SVGIG (reference sequence). The CDR3 spells CAWSKYSTGSTEAFF. CDR3 coding DNA: TGTGCCTGGAGTAAATACTCGACGGGGAGCACTGAAGCTTTCTTT.